This section outlines one T cell receptor (beta chain) sequence together with its context. This CDR3 region has 15 residues. Germline CDR1 KGHSH, CDR2 LQKENI. Trimming cost V 1 base and J 6 bases; bases outside gene matches: 3. This sample is drawn from a study of CD8 T cells in Susac syndrome. CD8+ and CD4+ T cells were negatively isolated; TEMRA cells were FACS-enriched. A quantity of roughly 0.5 to 1 ug RNA underwent reverse transcription using random hexamers. TCRdb reprocessed the immunoSEQ multiplex PCR reads with MiXCR, giving one entry per CDR3 protein. This table holds 140,000 or so distinct CDR3 sequences, around 94% found once.

The TCR comes from a human donor in good health. The chain combines TRBV18 with TRBJ2-1, with TRBD2 matching 10 bases. The sample comprised CD4+ T cells from PBMCs. The CDR3 DNA reads TGTGCCAGCTCACCACTGGCTAGCGGGAGCAATGAGCAGTTCTTC. Translating it yields CASSPLASGSNEQFF.